Below are 23 T cell receptor beta chains sequenced from a single sample in a study of cytomegalovirus exposure and HLA in healthy donors. The study ran its PCR with 60 Vbeta and 13 Jbeta primers. Generated by immunoSEQ multiplex PCR, the TCRdb table keeps only in-frame clones and is missing some. The sample yields roughly 150,000 clones, roughly 80% seen once. The sequencing input was PBMCs. All receptors derive from a male donor in good health and CMV-seropositive.

The chain carries TRBV6-1 and TRBJ1-5, with D hard to call. The CDR3 sequence is 13 residues long. Germline CDR1 MNHNS, CDR2 SASEGT. V was clipped by 6 bases and J by 3 bases, with 9 bases between them. CDR3 bases: TGTGCCAGCAGGCCGGGGAACAATCAGCCCCAGCATTTT. Encoded protein: CASRPGNNQPQHF.

The chain combines TRBV29-1 with TRBJ2-7, with 10 bases identical to TRBD2. The CDR3 totals 14 residues. Unmatched junction bases numbered 7, after V lost 6 bases and J lost 2 bases. Germline V gene data show CDR1 as SQVTM and CDR2 as ANQGSEA. The CDR3 DNA reads as TGCAGCGTATCTAGAGCGGGAGGGCCCTACGAGCAGTACTTC. It translates to CSVSRAGGPYEQYF.

This clone showed up many times. The chain recombines TRBV6-1 with TRBJ1-2; D is unclear. Germline V gives CDR1 MNHNS, CDR2 SASEGT. The CDR3 contains 15 residues. V lost 0 bases, J lost 1 base, and 9 bases lay in between. CDR3 bases: TGTGCCAGCAGTGAAGCGCGCGGCGGTAACTATGGCTACACCTTC. This codes for CASSEARGGNYGYTF.

The rearrangement joins TRBV10-2 to TRBJ1-4; D ambiguous. V was clipped by 10 bases and J by 11 bases, with 14 bases between them. Germline lookup yields CDR1 WSHSY and CDR2 SAAADI. This CDR3 has 11 amino acids. The CDR3 loop reads CAILEYGKLFF. DNA of the CDR3: TGCGCCATCCTAGAGTACGGGAAACTGTTTTTT.

The chain is built from TRBV7-6 and TRBJ2-7; 8 bases line up with TRBD1. Germline V lookup: CDR1 SGHVS, CDR2 FNYEAQ. V was pared by 1 base and J by 5 bases, with 4 bases of the junction left unmatched. This CDR3 contains 14 residues. The CDR3 region is CASSLDDRGHEQYF. The CDR3 DNA reads TGTGCCAGCAGCTTAGACGACAGGGGCCACGAGCAGTACTTC.

The rearrangement links TRBV19 to TRBJ1-5; D perhaps matches TRBD1 (6 bases). Germline CDR1 is LNHDA and CDR2 is SQIVND (reference sequence). The V end lost 7 bases, the J end lost 1 base, and 11 bases lay between the germline ends. The length of the CDR3 is 14 residues. The CDR3 bases are TGTGCCAGTACAACAGGGAAGAGCAATCAGCCCCAGCATTTT. This translates into CASTTGKSNQPQHF.

V usage is TRBV4-1 and J usage is TRBJ2-3; 9 bases agree with TRBD2. CDR1 MGHRA and CDR2 YSYEKL come from the germline V gene. Losses at the gene ends were 0 bases for V and 3 bases for J; bases not matched to a gene: 10. CDR3 size: 18 residues. The CDR3 here is CASSQDMGGGVVTDTQYF. In nucleotides, the CDR3 is TGCGCCAGCAGCCAAGATATGGGCGGGGGGGTTGTAACAGATACGCAGTATTTT.

On this clone: One end of the junction fails to match germline, which may point to a read error. The chain combines TRBV27 with TRBJ2-6; D perhaps matches TRBD1 (6 bases). Germline CDR1 is MNHEY and CDR2 is SMNVEV (reference sequence). This CDR3 spans 17 amino acids. The CDR3 spells CASSLGWGRSGANGLTF. CDR3 DNA sequence: TGTGCCAGCAGTCTGGGGTGGGGGCGCTCTGGGGCCAACGGCCTGACTTTC.

This sequence joins TRBV2 and TRBJ2-7, with D possibly TRBD1 on 5 matching bases. Per germline, CDR1 SNHLY and CDR2 FYNNEI. V lost 6 bases, J lost 0 bases, and 12 bases lay in between. The CDR3 covers 14 residues. The CDR3, as DNA: TGTGCCAGCAGGGAGACAGTGAGCTCCTACGAGCAGTACTTC. Amino acid sequence: CASRETVSSYEQYF. The full variable domain, with the rest looked up from reference TRBV2 and TRBJ2-7, is EPEVTQTPSHQVTQMGQEVILRCVPISNHLYFYWYRQILGQKVEFLVSFYNNEISEKSEIFDDQFSVERPDGSNFTLKIRSTKLEDSAMYFCASRETVSSYEQYFGPGTRLTVT.

The chain employs TRBV30 and TRBJ2-7; D is undetermined. Germline V lookup: CDR1 GTSNPN, CDR2 SVGIG (reference sequence). The CDR3 totals 13 residues. Trimming stripped 1 base from V and 1 base from J, with 8 bases between. The CDR3 is CAWSGGRSYEQYF. CDR3 nucleotides: TGTGCCTGGAGTGGCGGTCGGTCCTACGAGCAGTACTTC.

The rearrangement uses TRBV5-6 and TRBJ1-5; D unresolved. Deletions cut 4 bases from V and 4 bases from J, with 9 bases between. The CDR3 runs to 13 residues. Germline loops: CDR1 SGHDT, CDR2 YYEEEE. CDR3 nucleotides: TGTGCCAGCAGCCTGCGCGGGAATCAGCCCCAGCATTTT. The encoded protein is CASSLRGNQPQHF.

With regard to this clone: Different DNA sequences within this sample yield the same CDR3. J is TRBJ2-3 and V is TRBV9; D ambiguous. Trimming cost V 2 bases and J 4 bases, with 5 bases left between them. The CDR3 extends over 12 amino acids. Germline CDR1 reads SGDLS; CDR2 reads YYNGEE. The CDR3 protein is CASSVSADTQYF. The DNA of the CDR3 is TGTGCCAGCAGCGTTTCGGCAGATACGCAGTATTTT.

The V gene is TRBV4-1, the J gene TRBJ1-5; weak D call: TRBD1 (5 bases). Between the trimmed V and J ends, which lost 0 bases and 7 bases, there was a span of 10 bases. Per the germline V gene, CDR1 is MGHRA and CDR2 is YSYEKL. The CDR3 has 14 residues. CDR3 DNA sequence: TGCGCCAGCAGCCAAGAGACAGTTAGACAGCCCCAGCATTTT. This translates into CASSQETVRQPQHF.

The sample holds a few counts of this clone. V is TRBV5-8 and J is TRBJ1-1; D possibly corresponds to TRBD1 (6 bases). CDR3 length equals 13 residues. Germline values: CDR1 SGHTS, CDR2 YDEGEE. The germline V and J ends were trimmed by 0 bases and 8 bases, with 11 bases remaining between them. The CDR3 DNA sequence: TGTGCCAGCAGCTTGGTTGGGGGCCAAGAAGCTTTCTTT. Residues: CASSLVGGQEAFF.

The gene calls are TRBV27 and TRBJ2-6, with TRBD1 as a possible D gene (6 bases). Trimming took 5 bases from V and 0 from J, leaving 14 bases between them. The V gene's germline CDR1 is MNHEY and CDR2 SMNVEV (reference sequence). The CDR3 is made up of 17 amino acids. CDR3 in DNA: TGTGCCAGCAGTCCTACAGGGTTCTACTCTGGGGCCAACGTCCTGACTTTC. This codes for CASSPTGFYSGANVLTF.

The chain is built from TRBV6-7 and TRBJ2-1, with 12 bases fitting TRBD2. TRBV6-7 qualifies as an ORF whose function is uncertain. V gave up 10 bases and J gave up 4 bases; unmatched junction bases: 5. The CDR3 extends over 14 amino acids. CDR3 bases: TGTGCCACGAGCCTAGCGGGAGGGTACAATGAGCAGTTCTTC. Encoded protein: CATSLAGGYNEQFF.

The gene calls are TRBV6-1 and TRBJ1-3; no definite D call. The CDR3 covers 17 residues. Germline loops: CDR1 MNHNS, CDR2 SASEGT. V was cut by 2 bases and J by 0 bases, with 14 bases left in between. CDR3 in DNA: TGTGCCAGCAGTGAAATCACCCGGAGAAGCTCTGGAAACACCATATATTTT. It yields the protein CASSEITRRSSGNTIYF.

The gene calls are TRBV5-8 and TRBJ2-7; TRBD1 matches at 11 bases. Germline assignment: CDR1 SGHTS and CDR2 YDEGEE. The V and J ends lost 4 bases and 6 bases, in that order; junction bases with no gene match: 9. The CDR3 has 15 amino acids. CDR3 protein: CASSPRGTGGIEQYF. The CDR3 DNA sequence: TGTGCCAGCAGCCCGAGGGGGACAGGGGGTATCGAGCAGTACTTC.

This rearrangement joins TRBV7-9 to TRBJ2-7, with D perhaps matching TRBD1 (5 bases). CDR1 is SEHNR, CDR2 FQNEAQ, per germline (reference sequence). Trimming removed 1 base at V and 3 bases at J, with 7 bases between. This CDR3 has 13 amino acids. CDR3 sequence (DNA): TGTGCCAGCAGCTTAGACCAGGGCTACGAGCAGTACTTC. Translated: CASSLDQGYEQYF.

The chain has TRBV27 and TRBJ2-1; the match to TRBD2 covers 7 bases. Germline CDR1 and CDR2: MNHEY and SMNVEV (reference sequence). Unmatched junction bases numbered 17, after V lost 6 bases and J lost 3 bases. The length of the CDR3 is 18 residues. The CDR3 DNA sequence: TGTGCCAGCAGATCCGAGGGGTGGGGACGGGGGGACTACAATGAGCAGTTCTTC. This sequence encodes CASRSEGWGRGDYNEQFF.

CDR3 bases: TGTGCCAGCAGCTTGGTACAGGGGGCAGATACGCAGTATTTT. It yields the protein CASSLVQGADTQYF. The chain employs TRBV5-4 and TRBJ2-3; 8 nucleotides agree with TRBD1. The V and J ends lost 0 bases and 4 bases, in that order; junction bases with no gene match: 1. The CDR3 is 14 amino acids. Germline-derived CDR1 and CDR2 are SGHNT and YYREEE (reference sequence).

This rearrangement joins TRBV5-1 to TRBJ2-1, with 7 bases that match TRBD2. This CDR3 has 13 residues. Germline CDR1 reads SGHRS; CDR2 reads YFSETQ. V was clipped by 3 bases and J by 7 bases; unmatched bases: 4. The CDR3 nucleotides are TGCGCCAGCAGCTCGGGGGGAGAGAATGAGCAGTTCTTC. Protein: CASSSGGENEQFF.

The chain recombines TRBV14 with TRBJ2-7; tentatively, D is TRBD1 (5 bases). This CDR3 has 15 residues. Germline V gene sequence: CDR1 SGHDN, CDR2 FVKESK. Trimming removed 0 bases at V and 0 bases at J, with 9 bases between. This CDR3 reads CASSQDRTYSYEQYF. The CDR3 DNA sequence: TGTGCCAGCAGCCAAGACAGGACATACTCCTACGAGCAGTACTTC.